Below are 3 T cell receptor beta chains sequenced from a single sample in a study of cytomegalovirus exposure and HLA in healthy donors. With 60 Vbeta and 13 Jbeta primers, the PCR was carried out. Generated by immunoSEQ multiplex PCR, the TCRdb table keeps only in-frame clones and is missing some. Of roughly 100,000 clones detected, approximately 71% appear once; the ten largest clones hold around a tenth. The sample taken for sequencing was PBMCs. The source is a male donor in good health and CMV-seropositive.

CDR3 residues: CASTGPGHEAFF. CDR3 sequence (DNA): TGCGCCAGCACAGGCCCCGGCCATGAAGCTTTCTTT. The V call is TRBV5-1, the J call TRBJ1-1; no definite D call. The V gene's germline CDR1 is SGHRS and CDR2 YFSETQ. Trimming pared 6 bases from V and 7 bases from J, leaving 13 bases between. The CDR3 runs 12 residues.

The V gene is TRBV11-2, the J gene TRBJ2-5; 15 bases match TRBD2. The V segment lost 4 bases and the J segment 0 bases; nucleotides outside the gene matches: 3. The CDR3 has 17 residues. Germline assignment: CDR1 SGHAT and CDR2 FQNNGV. CDR3 nucleotides: TGTGCCAGCAGCTCGGGACTAGCGGGAGGTTACCAAGAGACCCAGTACTTC. Translating it yields CASSSGLAGGYQETQYF.

J is TRBJ2-3 and V is TRBV6-4, with TRBD2 matching over 11 bases. The CDR3 length is 15 residues. Germline loops: CDR1 MRHNA, CDR2 SNTAGT. Trimming cost V 6 bases and J 7 bases; bases outside gene matches: 9. The CDR3 protein is CASSVLAGGLYTQYF. The CDR3 region has the DNA TGTGCCAGCAGCGTCCTAGCGGGAGGCTTGTATACGCAGTATTTT.